This paragraph covers one TCR beta chain sequence. Its target is not known. Researchers ran the PCR with 60 Vbeta and 13 Jbeta primers. Produced via immunoSEQ multiplex PCR; TCRdb's table is partial and in-frame only. Of 110,000 or so clones detected, about 61% appear once; the ten largest clones hold roughly 8.3%. This entry comes from a study of cytomegalovirus exposure and HLA in healthy donors. V dropped 0 bases and J dropped 7; count of bases not matched to a gene: 3. Germline V gene data show CDR1 as SEHNR and CDR2 as FQNEAQ (reference sequence). The CDR3 is 14 amino acids. The study, taken as a whole, reports: The authors listed 180 or so TCR beta chains as cytomegalovirus-associated. Later analysis demonstrated an association between a missense DCLRE1C variant and TCR beta V- and J-gene trimming. As a later analysis revealed, most CMV-associated TCR beta chains appeared HLA-restricted.

This sequence was found in a man younger than 35 in good health and CMV-seropositive. J is TRBJ2-4 and V is TRBV7-9; 7 positions match TRBD2. Input material: PBMCs. The CDR3 region has the DNA TGTGCCAGCAGCTTAGCGGAGGGAGGGAACATTCAGTACTTC. The encoded protein is CASSLAEGGNIQYF.